The rows below give T cell receptor beta chains drawn from one sample of a study of blood T cell repertoires in COVID-19. Method: immunoSEQ multiplex PCR; TCRdb's copy keeps in-frame clones and lacks some. The sample yields roughly 69,000 clones, around 91% seen once. The sequencing input was peripheral blood. The origin of the receptors is a man aged 45 to 65 with acute or convalescent COVID-19. CDR3s include the opening cysteine and the closing phenylalanine or tryptophan. The D gene is left open where the match is weak. Not every row has a clone size; where given, it reads once, few, many or a size class.

v_gene	j_gene	d_gene	abundance	CDR3aa	CDR3nt
TRBV19	TRBJ1-2	-	once	CASERAGSSGYTF	TGTGCCTCTGAGCGGGCAGGGAGTAGCGGCTACACCTTC
TRBV6-2/TRBV6-3	TRBJ2-7	TRBD1	-	CASSLGDRGFYEQYF	TGTGCCAGCAGCCTAGGGGACAGGGGGTTCTACGAGCAGTACTTC
TRBV29-1	TRBJ1-1	TRBD1	-	CSVGTGVGTEAFF	TGCAGCGTTGGGACAGGGGTGGGCACTGAAGCTTTCTTT
TRBV5-1	TRBJ2-1	TRBD1	-	CASSLPTGTGVYNEQFF	TGCGCCAGCAGCTTGCCCACCGGGACAGGGGTGTACAATGAGCAGTTCTTC
TRBV30	TRBJ2-2	-	once	CAWSLGGTGELFF	TGTGCCTGGAGTTTGGGGGGCACCGGGGAGCTGTTTTTT
TRBV15	TRBJ2-5	-	-	CATSDTSVTGGETQYF	TGTGCCACCAGCGATACTAGCGTCACAGGGGGAGAGACCCAGTACTTC
TRBV11-3	TRBJ2-7	-	-	CASSYRAGISYEQYF	TGTGCCAGCAGCTATCGAGCAGGGATCTCCTACGAGCAGTACTTC
TRBV29-1	TRBJ2-3	TRBD2	-	CSARTSGSRADTQYF	TGCAGCGCCAGGACTAGCGGGAGCAGGGCAGATACGCAGTATTTT
TRBV2	TRBJ2-1	TRBD2	-	CASSDSGRWNEQFF	TGTGCCAGCAGTGACTCCGGGAGGTGGAATGAGCAGTTCTTC
TRBV11-3	TRBJ2-2	TRBD2	-	CASSLVAGVLGTGELFF	TGTGCCAGCAGCTTGGTAGCGGGGGTTCTGGGGACCGGGGAGCTGTTTTTT
TRBV27	TRBJ2-1	TRBD2	-	CASSSLAGVYNEQFF	TGTGCCAGCAGTTCGCTAGCGGGAGTGTACAATGAGCAGTTCTTC
TRBV15	TRBJ2-1	-	-	CATSRDRGAEQFF	TGTGCCACCAGCAGAGACAGGGGGGCTGAGCAGTTCTTC
TRBV3-1/TRBV3-2	TRBJ2-1	TRBD2	-	CASSQAAGGVWEQFF	TGTGCCAGCAGCCAAGCAGCGGGAGGGGTATGGGAGCAGTTCTTC
TRBV11-2	TRBJ1-4	-	-	CASSLDRDGGTNEKLFF	TGTGCCAGCAGCTTAGATCGTGACGGGGGTACTAATGAAAAACTGTTTTTT
TRBV10-3	TRBJ1-4	-	-	CAISVREDEKLFF	TGTGCCATCAGTGTCAGGGAGGATGAAAAACTGTTTTTT
TRBV10-2	TRBJ1-4	-	-	CASSDRGTTNEKLFF	TGCGCCAGCAGTGACAGGGGTACGACTAATGAAAAACTGTTTTTT
TRBV7-8	TRBJ2-1	TRBD2	-	CASSPGLAGPSSYNEQFF	TGTGCCAGCAGCCCGGGACTAGCGGGTCCGAGCTCCTACAATGAGCAGTTCTTC
TRBV4-1	TRBJ1-2	-	-	CASSQLTVNYGYTF	TGCGCCAGCAGCCAACTGACAGTTAACTATGGCTACACCTTC
TRBV5-4	TRBJ2-7	TRBD2	-	CASSLARASGDYEQYF	TGTGCCAGCAGCTTGGCCCGGGCTAGCGGGGACTACGAGCAGTACTTC
TRBV11-3	TRBJ2-5	TRBD1	-	CASSPRQGPQETQYF	TGTGCCAGCAGCCCACGACAGGGGCCCCAAGAGACCCAGTACTTC
TRBV29-1	TRBJ2-7	-	-	CSVGNYDRSSYEQYF	TGCAGCGTTGGGAATTACGACAGGAGCTCCTACGAGCAGTACTTC
TRBV11-2	TRBJ2-3	TRBD2	few	CASSPFLAGGPVEADTQYF	TGTGCCAGCAGCCCGTTCTTGGCGGGAGGGCCAGTCGAGGCAGATACGCAGTATTTT
TRBV7-9	TRBJ2-7	-	-	CASSSSITYEQYF	TGTGCCAGCAGCTCCTCTATCACCTACGAGCAGTACTTC
TRBV27	TRBJ1-4	TRBD1	-	CASSRTGGVEKLFF	TGTGCCAGCAGTCGGACAGGGGGGGTTGAAAAACTGTTTTTT
TRBV19	TRBJ1-1	-	-	CASAYSRNTEAFF	TGTGCCAGTGCCTACTCTAGGAACACTGAAGCTTTCTTT
TRBV15	TRBJ1-4	-	-	CATSRDRAQNEKLFF	TGTGCCACCAGCAGAGACAGGGCTCAGAATGAAAAACTGTTTTTT
TRBV6-5	TRBJ1-1	-	-	CASSLSGNTEAFF	TGTGCCAGCAGTTTATCGGGTAACACTGAAGCTTTCTTT
TRBV27	TRBJ1-1	TRBD1	-	CASSFYRGPTEAFF	TGTGCCAGCAGTTTTTACAGGGGGCCCACTGAAGCTTTCTTT
TRBV30	TRBJ2-3	-	once	CAWREGRRDTQYF	TGTGCCTGGAGGGAGGGCCGGAGAGATACGCAGTATTTT
TRBV10-3	TRBJ1-1	-	-	CAISGVSGIGFF	TGTGCCATCAGTGGTGTCTCAGGGATTGGTTTCTTT
TRBV21-1	TRBJ1-6	-	-	CASSKVGGKGLHNSPLHF	TGTGCCAGCAGCAAAGTAGGAGGGAAAGGACTTCATAATTCACCCCTCCACTTT
TRBV15	TRBJ2-1	-	-	CATSGHSPLANEQFF	TGTGCCACCAGCGGTCATAGCCCCCTGGCCAATGAGCAGTTCTTC
TRBV5-1	TRBJ1-4	-	-	CASSLLSATNEKLFF	TGCGCCAGCAGCTTGCTGTCGGCAACTAATGAAAAACTGTTTTTT
TRBV27	TRBJ2-1	-	-	CASSGQTYNEQFF	TGTGCCAGCAGTGGACAGACTTACAATGAGCAGTTCTTC
TRBV6-5	TRBJ2-7	TRBD1	-	CAGRDSSFTYEQYF	TGTGCCGGCCGGGACAGCTCCTTCACCTACGAGCAGTACTTC
TRBV6-6	TRBJ2-1	TRBD2	-	CASSGSGSRDNEQFF	TGTGCCAGCAGTGGAAGCGGGAGCAGAGACAATGAGCAGTTCTTC
TRBV25-1	TRBJ2-5	TRBD1	-	CASSEGIGQGGLETQYF	TGTGCCAGCAGTGAAGGGATTGGACAGGGGGGTCTTGAGACCCAGTACTTC
TRBV19	TRBJ2-1	TRBD2	-	CASTPSGSTYNEQFF	TGTGCCAGTACCCCTAGCGGGAGTACTTACAATGAGCAGTTCTTC
TRBV3-1/TRBV3-2	TRBJ1-2	-	-	CASSPGDYGYTF	TGTGCCAGCAGCCCCGGTGACTATGGCTACACCTTC
TRBV24-1	TRBJ1-5	TRBD1	-	CATSDRTGAQPQHF	TGTGCCACCAGTGATAGGACAGGGGCTCAGCCCCAGCATTTT
TRBV24-1	TRBJ2-1	-	-	CATSDGDYNEQFF	TGTGCCACCAGTGACGGGGATTACAATGAGCAGTTCTTC
TRBV3-1/TRBV3-2	TRBJ2-5	-	-	CASSQAYLYQETQYF	TGTGCCAGCAGCCAAGCTTATTTGTACCAAGAGACCCAGTACTTC
TRBV12-5	TRBJ2-3	TRBD1	-	CASGKTGGRADTQYF	TGTGCTAGTGGTAAAACAGGGGGTAGGGCAGATACGCAGTATTTT
TRBV11-3	TRBJ1-1	TRBD1	-	CASSGQGLKGTEAFF	TGTGCCAGCAGCGGACAGGGTTTAAAGGGCACTGAAGCTTTCTTT
TRBV14	TRBJ2-5	-	-	CASSQVREQETQYF	TGTGCCAGCAGCCAAGTCAGGGAACAAGAGACCCAGTACTTC
TRBV11-2	TRBJ2-7	-	-	CASSLELARTYEQYF	TGTGCCAGCAGCTTAGAGTTGGCTAGGACCTACGAGCAGTACTTC
TRBV9	TRBJ1-2	-	-	CASSSLGAANYGYTF	TGTGCCAGCAGCTCCTTAGGGGCGGCGAACTATGGCTACACCTTC
TRBV11-2	TRBJ1-5	-	-	CASSLQGSNQPQHF	TGTGCCAGCAGCTTACAGGGCAGCAATCAGCCCCAGCATTTT
TRBV5-4	TRBJ1-3	-	-	CASSLAGMSSGNTIYF	TGTGCCAGCAGCTTGGCCGGGATGTCCTCTGGAAACACCATATATTTT
TRBV6-2/TRBV6-3	TRBJ2-2	TRBD1	-	CASSSSSGTGFTGELFF	TGTGCCAGCAGTTCATCCAGTGGGACAGGGTTCACCGGGGAGCTGTTTTTT
TRBV5-4	TRBJ2-7	-	-	CASSLAGVYEQYF	TGTGCCAGCAGCTTGGCCGGGGTCTACGAGCAGTACTTC
TRBV5-1	TRBJ2-3	TRBD2	-	CASSGTGTTPDTQYF	TGCGCCAGCAGCGGGACCGGGACTACCCCAGATACGCAGTATTTT